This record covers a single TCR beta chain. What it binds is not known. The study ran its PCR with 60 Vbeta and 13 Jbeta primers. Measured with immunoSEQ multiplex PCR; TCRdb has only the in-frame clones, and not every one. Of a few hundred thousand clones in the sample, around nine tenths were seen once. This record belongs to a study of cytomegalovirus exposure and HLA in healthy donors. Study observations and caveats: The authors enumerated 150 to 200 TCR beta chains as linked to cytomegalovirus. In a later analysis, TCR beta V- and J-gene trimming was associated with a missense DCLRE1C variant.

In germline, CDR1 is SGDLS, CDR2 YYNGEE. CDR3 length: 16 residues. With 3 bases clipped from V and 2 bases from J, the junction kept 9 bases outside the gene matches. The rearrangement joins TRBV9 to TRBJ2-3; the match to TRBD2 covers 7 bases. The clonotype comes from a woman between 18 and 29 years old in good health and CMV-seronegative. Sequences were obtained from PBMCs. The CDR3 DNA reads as TGTGCCAGCAGCGCCCCCGGCCTAGCGGCCACAGATACGCAGTATTTT. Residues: CASSAPGLAATDTQYF.